This T cell receptor (beta chain) comes out of a study of sequential checkpoint blockade in melanoma. Data came from immunoSEQ multiplex PCR; TCRdb stores just in-frame clones and leaves some out. The sample lists tens of thousands of clones, approximately 86% seen once, with more than 20% in the top ten. Treatment given: randomized to nivolumab then ipilimumab (arm A) or the reverse (arm B). From thawed PBMCs, live CD3+CD8+ cells negative for CD19 and CD56 were sorted. The trim removed 3 bases at V and 8 bases at J, leaving 5 bases unmatched. The CDR3 runs 13 residues. Per the germline V gene, CDR1 is SGDLS and CDR2 is YYNGEE.

This material consisted of CD8+ T cells sorted from blood (inferred from file names), taken from a patient given nivolumab and ipilimumab in sequence. V and J are TRBV9 and TRBJ2-1; 7 nucleotides agree with TRBD2. The source of this sequence is a human donor with melanoma. The CDR3 DNA follows: TGTGCCAGCAGCGCTGGGGGGGGTGATGAGCAGTTCTTC. Its translation: CASSAGGGDEQFF.